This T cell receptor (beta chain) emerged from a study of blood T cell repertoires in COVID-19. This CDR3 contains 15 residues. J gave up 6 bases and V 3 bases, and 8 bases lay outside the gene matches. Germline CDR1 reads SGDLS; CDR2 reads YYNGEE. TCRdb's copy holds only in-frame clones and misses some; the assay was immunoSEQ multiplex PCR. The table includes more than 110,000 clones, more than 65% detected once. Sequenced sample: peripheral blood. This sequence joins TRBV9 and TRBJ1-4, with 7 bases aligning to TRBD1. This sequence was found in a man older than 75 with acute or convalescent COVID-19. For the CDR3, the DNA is TGTGCCAGCAGCGCCGAGACAGGGAAGCATGAAAAACTGTTTTTT. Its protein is CASSAETGKHEKLFF. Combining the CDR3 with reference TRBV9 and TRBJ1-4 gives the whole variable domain DSGVTQTPKHLITATGQRVTLRCSPRSGDLSVYWYQQSLDQGLQFLIQYYNGEERAKGNILERFSAQQFPDLHSELNLSSLELGDSALYFCASSAETGKHEKLFFGSGTQLSVL.